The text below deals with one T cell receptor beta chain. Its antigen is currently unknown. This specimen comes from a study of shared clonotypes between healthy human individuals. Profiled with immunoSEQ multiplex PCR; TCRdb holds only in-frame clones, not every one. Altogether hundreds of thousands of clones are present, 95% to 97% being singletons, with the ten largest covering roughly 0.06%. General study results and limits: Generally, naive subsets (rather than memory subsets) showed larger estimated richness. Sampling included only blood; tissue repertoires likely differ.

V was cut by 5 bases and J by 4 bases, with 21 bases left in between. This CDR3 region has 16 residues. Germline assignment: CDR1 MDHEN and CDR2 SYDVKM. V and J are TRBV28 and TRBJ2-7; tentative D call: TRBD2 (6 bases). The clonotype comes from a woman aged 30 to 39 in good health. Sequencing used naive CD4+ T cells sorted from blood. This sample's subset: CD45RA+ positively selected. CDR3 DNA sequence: TGTGCCAGCAGTAGTAGAATGGACTACCCTACGTACGAGCAGTACTTC. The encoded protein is CASSSRMDYPTYEQYF.